These 20 T cell receptor beta chains came from one sample sequenced in a study of cytomegalovirus exposure and HLA in healthy donors. Both 60 Vbeta primers and 13 Jbeta primers went into the PCR. Measured with immunoSEQ multiplex PCR; TCRdb has only the in-frame clones, and not every one. This table has approximately 190,000 clones, approximately 88% appearing once. Sequenced input: PBMCs. All receptors derive from a woman aged 45-60 years in good health and CMV-seropositive.

The genes are TRBV27 and TRBJ2-5, with D possibly matching TRBD2 (7 bases). Germline V gene data show CDR1 as MNHEY and CDR2 as SMNVEV (reference sequence). Between the trimmed V and J ends, which lost 0 bases and 7 bases, there was a span of 18 bases. The CDR3 has 16 amino acids. As DNA, the CDR3 is TGTGCCAGCAGTTTATCCCTTGCGGGGGCGTCAGGGACCCAGTACTTC. This translates into CASSLSLAGASGTQYF.

The chain combines TRBV5-1 with TRBJ2-5; D uncertain. The CDR3 sequence is 14 residues long. V shed 5 bases and J shed 5 bases, with 16 bases lying between them. CDR1 and CDR2 (germline): SGHRS, YFSETQ. The CDR3 loop is CASSSSTPLETQYF. Written as DNA, the CDR3 is TGCGCCAGCAGTAGTAGTACCCCATTGGAGACCCAGTACTTC.

The chain employs TRBV5-4 and TRBJ1-2; 7 nucleotides align to TRBD1. V lost 0 bases, J lost 5 bases, and 4 bases stayed unmatched. The germline V gene encodes CDR1 SGHNT and CDR2 YYREEE (reference sequence). This CDR3 contains 14 residues. CDR3 amino acids: CASSLGGQNYGYTF. CDR3 in DNA: TGTGCCAGCAGCTTGGGGGGACAGAATTATGGCTACACCTTC.

In its sample, this clone was seen a few times. The chain uses TRBV4-2 and TRBJ1-2; D gene unclear. Trimming cost V 4 bases and J 6 bases, with 18 bases left between them. Germline V CDR1 and CDR2: LGHNA, YNFKEQ. There are 15 residues in the CDR3. This CDR3 is CASSRPTGGIDGYTF. DNA of the CDR3: TGTGCCAGCAGCCGCCCCACTGGAGGGATCGATGGCTACACCTTC.

This clone occurred once. The chain has TRBV10-3 and TRBJ2-3, with 10 bases matching TRBD2. Germline V gene data show CDR1 as ENHRY and CDR2 as SYGVKD. V shed 4 bases, J shed 1 base, and the junction held 5 bases outside the gene matches. The length of the CDR3 is 16 residues. In nucleotides, the CDR3 is TGTGCCATCAGTGGCGGACTAGCGGCGGGCACAGATACGCAGTATTTT. Translating gives CAISGGLAAGTDTQYF.

As DNA, the CDR3 is TGTGCCAGCAGTGTTCAAGGGAGGAGTGGCTACACCTTC. The encoded protein is CASSVQGRSGYTF. The chain employs TRBV2 and TRBJ1-2; D ambiguous. The germline V gene encodes CDR1 SNHLY and CDR2 FYNNEI. Trimming removed 4 bases at V and 7 bases at J, with 13 bases between. This CDR3 contains 13 residues.

This clone was seen a single time. The chain has TRBV7-8 and TRBJ2-2; 10 positions agree with TRBD2. CDR3 length: 18 amino acids. After removal of 7 bases from V and 4 bases from J, the junction contained 15 bases not matched to a gene. CDR1 and CDR2 (germline): SGHVS, FQNEAQ. In DNA, the CDR3 is TGTGCCAGCACCTTGGGGACTAGCGAGACCACGGGCACCGGGGAGCTGTTTTTT. Translating it yields CASTLGTSETTGTGELFF.

This sequence joins TRBV5-5 and TRBJ1-6; D unresolved. Per germline, CDR1 SGHKS and CDR2 YYEKEE (reference sequence). CDR3 size: 15 residues. Trimming took 4 bases from V and 8 from J, leaving 16 bases between them. The CDR3 spells CASSPAQYGDSPLHF. In DNA form, the CDR3 reads TGTGCCAGCAGCCCGGCACAATACGGGGATTCACCCCTCCACTTT. Looking up the rest from reference TRBV5-5 and TRBJ1-6 gives the full variable domain: DAGVTQSPTHLIKTRGQQVTLRCSPISGHKSVSWYQQVLGQGPQFIFQYYEKEERGRGNFPDRFSARQFPNYSSELNVNALLLGDSALYLCASSPAQYGDSPLHFGNGTRLTVT.

This clone has just one count. This rearrangement joins TRBV10-3 to TRBJ2-3, with TRBD2 matching 8 bases. Germline V CDR1 and CDR2: ENHRY, SYGVKD. This CDR3 contains 13 residues. The ends lost 6 bases at V and 6 bases at J; junction bases unmatched: 5. CDR3 DNA: TGTGCCATCAGGGTCCCGGGGGGGGATACGCAGTATTTT. This sequence encodes CAIRVPGGDTQYF.

The genes are TRBV25-1 and TRBJ2-7; 11 nucleotides align to TRBD1. The CDR3 is 13 amino acids. Germline lookup yields CDR1 MGHDK and CDR2 SYGVNS. With 5 bases clipped from V and 6 bases from J, the junction kept 3 bases outside the gene matches. DNA for the CDR3: TGTGCCAGCAGTAGGGACAGGGGGAGCGAGCAGTACTTC. Its translation: CASSRDRGSEQYF.

This chain connects TRBV2 to TRBJ2-3; TRBD2 aligns across 9 bases. Germline trimming cut 4 bases from V and 4 bases from J; bases unmatched to any gene: 6. Germline CDR1 and CDR2: SNHLY and FYNNEI. The CDR3 runs to 15 residues. The CDR3, as DNA: TGTGCCAGCAGTGTGAAGCGGGGGGCCGCAGATACGCAGTATTTT. This sequence encodes CASSVKRGAADTQYF.

The chain combines TRBV7-9 with TRBJ1-5; 9 positions agree with TRBD1. The CDR3 contains 13 residues. V shed 6 bases and J 7 bases; nucleotides not matched to a gene: 4. Germline lookup yields CDR1 SEHNR and CDR2 FQNEAQ (reference sequence). CDR3 in DNA: TGTGCCAGCAGTACAGGGGGCGCACAGCCCCAGCATTTT. Translated: CASSTGGAQPQHF.

With regard to this clone: A much larger clonotype is one base distant, so this may be a read error. The chain links TRBV6-4 to TRBJ2-1, with D tentatively TRBD2 (7 bases). CDR1 is MRHNA, CDR2 SNTAGT, per germline. The V end was cut by 2 bases, the J end by 6 bases, with 14 bases between. The CDR3 has 15 residues. CDR3 nucleotides: TGTGCCAGCAGTGACGGGGGGGCCGGATTCAATGAGCAGTTCTTC. This translates into CASSDGGAGFNEQFF.

This clone has a single count. The genes are TRBV19 and TRBJ1-1; 7 nucleotides align to TRBD1. CDR3 size: 14 residues. Germline V gene data show CDR1 as LNHDA and CDR2 as SQIVND (reference sequence). After removal of 5 bases from V and 8 bases from J, the junction contained 11 bases not matched to a gene. CDR3 residues: CASSDPGQRSEAFF. CDR3 bases: TGTGCCAGTAGTGATCCGGGACAGCGTTCCGAAGCTTTCTTT. Using reference TRBV19 and TRBJ1-1 for the parts outside the CDR3, the full variable domain is DGGITQSPKYLFRKEGQNVTLSCEQNLNHDAMYWYRQDPGQGLRLIYYSQIVNDFQKGDIAEGYSVSREKKESFPLTVTSAQKNPTAFYLCASSDPGQRSEAFFGQGTRLTVV.

The V gene is TRBV7-2, the J gene TRBJ1-2; 11 bases match TRBD1. The CDR3 spans 15 residues. V lost 4 bases, J lost 4 bases, and 5 bases stayed unmatched. Germline lookup yields CDR1 SGHTA and CDR2 FQGNSA. CDR3 nucleotides: TGTGCCAGCAGCTCCCTGGACAGGGGGCTCTATGGCTACACCTTC. It is translated as CASSSLDRGLYGYTF.

V usage is TRBV2 and J usage is TRBJ2-7; D not certain. Germline values: CDR1 SNHLY, CDR2 FYNNEI. This CDR3 contains 12 residues. The V end was cut by 6 bases, the J end by 7 bases, with 13 bases between. The CDR3 nucleotides are TGTGCCAGCAGCCCGAACAATTGGGAGCAGTACTTC. The encoded protein is CASSPNNWEQYF. Drawing the rest from reference TRBV2 and TRBJ2-7, the complete variable domain is EPEVTQTPSHQVTQMGQEVILRCVPISNHLYFYWYRQILGQKVEFLVSFYNNEISEKSEIFDDQFSVERPDGSNFTLKIRSTKLEDSAMYFCASSPNNWEQYFGPGTRLTVT.

This clone was recorded a few times. This rearrangement joins TRBV4-3 to TRBJ2-2; 10 nucleotides agree with TRBD2. Germline assignment: CDR1 LGHNA and CDR2 YSLEER. The CDR3 length is 16 residues. V trimming: 4 bases; J trimming: 1 base; junction bases outside the gene matches: 3. The CDR3 is CASSPRTSGNTGELFF. CDR3 sequence (DNA): TGCGCCAGCAGCCCACGGACTAGCGGGAACACCGGGGAGCTGTTTTTT.

This clone has just one count. This chain joins TRBV7-9 and TRBJ2-5; 10 bases are shared with TRBD1. The germline V gene encodes CDR1 SEHNR and CDR2 FQNEAQ (reference sequence). Trimming took 6 bases from V and 3 from J; bases not matched to a gene: 4. The CDR3 is made up of 14 amino acids. The CDR3 sequence is CASRRQGAEETQYF. The CDR3 nucleotides read TGTGCCAGCAGGCGACAGGGGGCCGAAGAGACCCAGTACTTC.

V is TRBV20-1 and J is TRBJ2-7, with D unclear. The CDR3 runs to 10 residues. Trimming left V 0 bases short and J 7 bases short, with 4 bases between. Looked up from germline, CDR1 is DFQATT and CDR2 is SNEGSKA (reference sequence). The CDR3 DNA reads as TGCAGTGCTAGAGATCGGGAGCAGTACTTC. Protein sequence: CSARDREQYF.

This clone was observed a single time. The chain couples TRBV11-2 to TRBJ2-7; TRBD1 matches 10 bases. The CDR3 totals 14 residues. Germline assignment: CDR1 SGHAT and CDR2 FQNNGV. Losses at the gene ends were 6 bases for V and 2 bases for J; bases not matched to a gene: 4. The CDR3 region is CASRWDRGTYEQYF. CDR3 bases: TGTGCCAGCAGGTGGGACAGGGGAACCTACGAGCAGTACTTC.